This is a list of T cell receptor beta chains from one sample in a study of T-cell memory formation after mild COVID-19. In TCRdb, the 5' RACE reads were re-called with MiXCR into one record per CDR3 protein. The table lists some 250,000 distinct CDR3 sequences, approximately 9% of them singletons. The sequenced sample consisted of PBMCs or a T cell subset sorted from them (not recorded which). The origin of the receptors is a man aged 18 to 29 who had mild COVID-19 (a few samples of this study predate the infection). Cell type and time point are not known. CDR3s include the opening cysteine and the closing phenylalanine or tryptophan. Clone size, where shown, is once, few, many, or a class for clones that have expanded.

v_call: TRBV24-1; clone_size: few; j_call: TRBJ2-3; cdr3_aa: CATSEISSGGMTDTQYF
v_call: TRBV7-6; clone_size: NA; j_call: TRBJ1-2; cdr3_aa: CASSLEVTGGNYGYTF
v_call: TRBV5-1; clone_size: NA; j_call: TRBJ1-4; cdr3_aa: CASSLSVTNEKLFF
v_call: TRBV7-3; clone_size: many; j_call: TRBJ2-1; cdr3_aa: CASSNQGLAGGPEFF
v_call: TRBV7-2; clone_size: NA; j_call: TRBJ2-1; cdr3_aa: CASSLARVREQFF
v_call: TRBV6-6; clone_size: few; j_call: TRBJ2-1; cdr3_aa: CASGSGGVSYNEQFF
v_call: TRBV4-3; clone_size: NA; j_call: TRBJ1-1; cdr3_aa: CASSQAQKGEAFF
v_call: TRBV6-5; clone_size: few; j_call: TRBJ1-1; cdr3_aa: CASSRQGFGTEAFF
v_call: TRBV11-2; clone_size: few; j_call: TRBJ2-1; cdr3_aa: CASSQLPGAQLDNEQFF
v_call: TRBV9; clone_size: few; j_call: TRBJ1-3; cdr3_aa: CASSSQGFAGNTIYF